What follows describes a single T cell receptor beta chain. An end of the junction differs from the germline gene, which may be a read error. The length of the CDR3 is 16 residues. The data originate from a study of blood T cells in healthy people across ages. For the second PCR, which ran for about 6 to 12 cycles, a sample-barcoded 5' primer and a J-beta primer mix were used. TCRdb reanalysed the 5' RACE reads using MiXCR and keeps one entry per CDR3 protein. Found here are around 990,000 distinct CDR3 sequences, roughly 24% of them singletons; the top ten hold around 0.75%. These data were also reused for a study on T cells of mothers and their children. That work contributes: A few healthy Caucasian mothers gave samples, and so did their six children.

Sequencing used blood. The clonotype was recovered from a girl aged 2 to 10 in good health. The chain joins TRBV12-3 or TRBV12-4 to TRBJ2-5; 12 nucleotides agree with TRBD2. Near its end, the DNA agrees better with TRBJ2-1, so the J call may be wrong. This chain's CDR3 is CASSLAGGPNWNEQFF. The CDR3 region has the DNA TGTGCCAGCAGTCTAGCGGGGGGGCCAAATTGGAATGAGCAGTTCTTC.